A selection of T cell receptor beta chains follows, all from one sample in a study of CD8+CD57+ T cells in acquired aplastic anemia. TCRdb called the reads again in MiXCR, with one record for every CDR3 protein. The sample consists of under 200,000 distinct CDR3 sequences, over 40% of them appearing once. Sequenced sample: sorted CD4+, CD8+, or CD8+CD57+ T cells (not recorded which) from PBMCs. The receptors shown here come from a human donor with aplastic anemia. CDR3s leave out the opening cysteine and the closing phenylalanine or tryptophan.

TRBV2,TRBJ1-6,ASRRDSIPDSPLH
TRBV6-5,TRBJ2-3,ASSYSRGTDTQY
TRBV12-3/TRBV12-4,TRBJ2-1,ASTHEGTSGGANPNEQF
TRBV25-1,TRBJ1-1,ASGPVSNTEAF
TRBV29-1,TRBJ1-6,SLGGLNSPLH
TRBV10-3,TRBJ2-3,AIGGSYSTDTQY
TRBV15,TRBJ2-7,ATSRAGTNYEQY
TRBV5-5,TRBJ1-3,ASSVQGRNTIY
TRBV24-1,TRBJ1-2,ATSDLAGENGYT
TRBV6-2/TRBV6-3,TRBJ2-7,ASNNPGLMTYEQY